The rows below give T cell receptor beta chains drawn from one sample of a study of blood T cell repertoires in COVID-19. Produced via immunoSEQ multiplex PCR; TCRdb's table is partial and in-frame only. The sample yields approximately 80,000 clones, around four fifths seen once. The material sequenced was peripheral blood. These receptors were obtained from a woman aged 70-85 years with acute or convalescent COVID-19. The CDR3 runs from the conserved cysteine through the conserved F or W. The D gene is left open where the match is weak. Clone size is given for some rows only: seen once, a few or many times, or a class if the clone is expanded.

abundance	j_gene	d_gene	v_gene	CDR3nt	CDR3aa
few	TRBJ1-1	.	TRBV10-3	TGTGCCATCAGACGGGACATTGGGACTGAAGCTTTCTTT	CAIRRDIGTEAFF
.	TRBJ1-1	.	TRBV7-9	TGTGCCAGCAGGGGGCTGGGTGACACTGAAGCTTTCTTT	CASRGLGDTEAFF
.	TRBJ1-5	.	TRBV7-8	TGTGCCAGCAGCCTCGGGGGATATAGCAATCAGCCCCAGCATTTT	CASSLGGYSNQPQHF
.	TRBJ2-5	.	TRBV18	TGTGCCAGCTCACCACCAACCGGAGAGACCCAGTACTTC	CASSPPTGETQYF
.	TRBJ2-3	.	TRBV9	TGTGCCAGCAGCGTAGAGGCAGGTTTCTACACAGATACGCAGTATTTT	CASSVEAGFYTDTQYF
.	TRBJ1-5	.	TRBV19	TGTGCCAGTGACGACAGTGGCCTCTATAGCAATCAGCCCCAGCATTTT	CASDDSGLYSNQPQHF
.	TRBJ2-7	TRBD1	TRBV11-2	TGTGCCAGCAGCTTAGCGACAGGGGGCGTCTCCTACGAGCAGTACTTC	CASSLATGGVSYEQYF
.	TRBJ1-1	.	TRBV5-1	TGCGCCAGCAGCTTGGAGGTCGGGTCAGCGGTAACTTTCTTT	CASSLEVGSAVTFF
few	TRBJ2-3	.	TRBV30	TGTGCCTGGAGTAGGGACAACACAGATACGCAGTATTTT	CAWSRDNTDTQYF
.	TRBJ1-1	.	TRBV6-6	TGTGCCAGCACCTTGGGGGGGGAGACTGAAGCTTTCTTT	CASTLGGETEAFF
once	TRBJ1-5	TRBD1	TRBV3-1/TRBV3-2	TGTGCCAGCAGCCAAGGGACAGGGGGCGGACAGCCCCAGCATTTT	CASSQGTGGGQPQHF
.	TRBJ1-2	TRBD1	TRBV5-1	TGCGCCAGCAGACCCGGGACAGAAGTCCATGGCTACACCTTC	CASRPGTEVHGYTF
.	TRBJ1-5	TRBD1	TRBV5-1	TGCGCCAGCAGCTTGGTTTCAGGGGGTGACCAGCCCCAGCATTTT	CASSLVSGGDQPQHF
.	TRBJ1-2	.	TRBV5-6	TGTGCCAGCAGCCCCCCCTGGGCGGACTACTATGGCTACACCTTC	CASSPPWADYYGYTF
.	TRBJ2-5	TRBD1	TRBV18	TGTGCCAGCTCACCCGGGACAGGCAATTTACAAGAGACCCAGTACTTC	CASSPGTGNLQETQYF
.	TRBJ1-6	TRBD1	TRBV10-2	TGCGCCAGCAGTGAGACAGGGGGCCATAATTCACCCCTCCACTTT	CASSETGGHNSPLHF
.	TRBJ2-3	.	TRBV9	TGTGCCAGCAGCGTAGGTAGAGGGCCGGATACGCAGTATTTT	CASSVGRGPDTQYF
.	TRBJ2-7	.	TRBV19	TGTGCCAGTAAAGATTCGATCGGGGGCTACGAGCAGTACTTC	CASKDSIGGYEQYF
.	TRBJ2-1	TRBD2	TRBV27	TGTGCCAGCAGTTTCACTAGCGGGGGAAACAATGAGCAGTTCTTC	CASSFTSGGNNEQFF
.	TRBJ1-5	.	TRBV7-3	TGTGCCAGCAGCTTAAATGCAGGGACACAGCCCCAGCATTTT	CASSLNAGTQPQHF
few	TRBJ1-1	TRBD1	TRBV19	TGTGCCAGTAGTACCCGGGACAGCATGAACACTGAAGCTTTCTTT	CASSTRDSMNTEAFF
.	TRBJ1-2	.	TRBV10-2	TGCGCCAGCAATAAAAATATAGGGGACTATGGCTACACCTTC	CASNKNIGDYGYTF
.	TRBJ2-1	TRBD1	TRBV11-3	TGTGCCAGCGAGGGACAGGGCCCCTACAATGAGCAGTTCTTC	CASEGQGPYNEQFF